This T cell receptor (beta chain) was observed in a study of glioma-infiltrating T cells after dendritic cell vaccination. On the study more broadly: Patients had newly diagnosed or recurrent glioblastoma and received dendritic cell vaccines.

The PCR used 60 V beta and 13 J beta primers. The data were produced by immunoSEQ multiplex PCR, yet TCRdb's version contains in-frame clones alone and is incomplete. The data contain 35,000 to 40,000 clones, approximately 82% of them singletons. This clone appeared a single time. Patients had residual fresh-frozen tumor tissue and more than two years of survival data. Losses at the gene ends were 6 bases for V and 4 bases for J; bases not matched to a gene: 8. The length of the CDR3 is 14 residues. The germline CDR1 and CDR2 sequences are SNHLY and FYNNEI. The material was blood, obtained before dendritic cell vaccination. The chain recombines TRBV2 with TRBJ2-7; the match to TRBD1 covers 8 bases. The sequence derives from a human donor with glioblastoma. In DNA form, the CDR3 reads TGTGCCAGCAGGCTGGACAGGGTTGGATACGAGCAGTACTTC. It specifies CASRLDRVGYEQYF. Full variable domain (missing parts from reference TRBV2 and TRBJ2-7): EPEVTQTPSHQVTQMGQEVILRCVPISNHLYFYWYRQILGQKVEFLVSFYNNEISEKSEIFDDQFSVERPDGSNFTLKIRSTKLEDSAMYFCASRLDRVGYEQYFGPGTRLTVT.